This TCR beta chain was identified in a study of T-cell reconstitution after alpha-beta-depleted transplantation in children. Notes on the study in general: Once a year had passed after transplant, T-cell counts and diversity came mostly from newly produced T cells. The study reportedly traced alpha-beta T cells about two months after transplant to several hundred expanded graft clones. In some patients, recipient T cells and intrathymic progenitors surviving conditioning explained high day-60 diversity.

This clonotype appeared a few times. Its antigen is currently unknown. The authors prepared the TCRbeta library with unique molecular identifiers. From the PCR reads, TCRdb called clonotypes with MiXCR, one entry per CDR3 protein. The repertoire has about 200,000 distinct CDR3 sequences, roughly a sixth of them found once; the top ten carry roughly two fifths. The germline V gene has CDR1 SGHDN and CDR2 FVKESK. This CDR3 has 15 residues. V was clipped by 0 bases and J by 4 bases; unmatched bases: 3. The receptor comes from a male patient between 2 and 15 years old who had a stem cell transplant for acute lymphoblastic leukemia, so the T cells may come from the graft donor. J is TRBJ2-7 and V is TRBV14, with 10 bases that match TRBD1. The material was PBMCs, mostly from graft donor cells, obtained 360 days after TCRalphabeta/CD19-depleted stem cell transplant. As DNA, the CDR3 is TGTGCCAGCAGCCAAGAGGGGACAGGGGAGTACGAGCAGTACTTC. Translation: CASSQEGTGEYEQYF. Full variable domain (rest looked up from reference TRBV14 and TRBJ2-7): EAGVTQFPSHSVIEKGQTVTLRCDPISGHDNLYWYRRVMGKEIKFLLHFVKESKQDESGMPNNRFLAERTGGTYSTLKVQPAELEDSGVYFCASSQEGTGEYEQYFGPGTRLTVT.